The 10 T cell receptor beta chains presented below share a single source sample, sequenced in a study of cytomegalovirus exposure and HLA in healthy donors. The PCR made use of 60 Vbeta and 13 Jbeta primers. This table comes from immunoSEQ multiplex PCR, and its TCRdb copy is limited to in-frame clones, with some not included. The data hold about 150,000 clones, with roughly 80% observed a single time. Sequenced sample: PBMCs. These receptor sequences come from a male donor in good health and CMV-seronegative.

The chain has TRBV5-6 and TRBJ1-2; 8 nucleotides line up with TRBD1. Germline V gene lookup returns CDR1 SGHDT and CDR2 YYEEEE. V shed 0 bases and J 8 bases; nucleotides not matched to a gene: 9. This CDR3 is 15 amino acids long. The CDR3 DNA reads as TGTGCCAGCAGCTTGGCCGGGACAGGTCACCTGGGCTACACCTTC. Amino acid sequence: CASSLAGTGHLGYTF.

This chain joins TRBV10-3 and TRBJ1-5; weak D call: TRBD1 (6 bases). Between the trimmed V and J ends, which lost 3 bases and 2 bases, there was a span of 17 bases. The CDR3 sequence is 17 residues long. The germline V gene encodes CDR1 ENHRY and CDR2 SYGVKD. In DNA form, the CDR3 reads TGTGCCATCAGTGAATACGGTGGGGGCGCGGGCAATCAGCCCCAGCATTTT. Protein: CAISEYGGGAGNQPQHF.

V usage is TRBV2 and J usage is TRBJ1-5, with D unresolved. The germline V gene encodes CDR1 SNHLY and CDR2 FYNNEI. V lost 4 bases and J lost 5, with 9 bases in between. This CDR3 contains 13 residues. CDR3 in DNA: TGTGCCAGCAGTGGAGGGCGCGATCAGCCCCAGCATTTT. It codes for CASSGGRDQPQHF.

The rearrangement joins TRBV30 to TRBJ2-7; 9 nucleotides align to TRBD1. Trimming removed 3 bases from V and 4 bases from J; junction bases left unmatched: 7. This CDR3 contains 14 residues. From germline, CDR1 is GTSNPN and CDR2 SVGIG (reference sequence). CDR3 DNA sequence: TGTGCCTGGAGCGCCGACAGGGGGGTTTACGAGCAGTACTTC. Translating it yields CAWSADRGVYEQYF.

J is TRBJ2-7 and V is TRBV6-1; 9 bases match TRBD1. The germline CDR1 and CDR2 sequences are MNHNS and SASEGT. The length of the CDR3 is 14 residues. Trimming at V came to 6 bases and at J to 1 base, leaving 4 bases not matched to a gene. The CDR3 nucleotides are TGTGCCAGCAGCCGACAGGGGGTATCCTACGAGCAGTACTTC. Translating it yields CASSRQGVSYEQYF.

The chain links TRBV25-1 to TRBJ2-1, with 10 bases identical to TRBD2. V shed 5 bases and J 6 bases; nucleotides not matched to a gene: 10. CDR1 MGHDK and CDR2 SYGVNS come from the germline V gene. The CDR3 covers 16 residues. The CDR3 sequence: CASSPDGLAGANEQFF. The CDR3 region has the DNA TGTGCCAGCAGTCCCGATGGGCTAGCGGGAGCCAATGAGCAGTTCTTC.

This chain uses TRBV9 with TRBJ2-7; TRBD2 is a possible D gene (6 bases). Germline assignment: CDR1 SGDLS and CDR2 YYNGEE. The CDR3 totals 15 residues. The V and J ends lost 3 bases and 0 bases respectively, with 13 bases between them. CDR3 region: CASSAAGGDSYEQYF. DNA of the CDR3: TGTGCCAGCAGCGCTGCCGGCGGGGACTCCTACGAGCAGTACTTC.

The J gene is TRBJ2-7, the V gene TRBV27; 8 nucleotides agree with TRBD1. CDR3 size: 15 residues. The germline V gene encodes CDR1 MNHEY and CDR2 SMNVEV (reference sequence). The trim removed 6 bases at V and 2 bases at J, leaving 9 bases unmatched. Here the CDR3 reads CASSHLDRATYEQYF. DNA for the CDR3: TGTGCCAGCAGCCATTTGGACAGGGCCACCTACGAGCAGTACTTC.

The rearrangement links TRBV19 to TRBJ2-7, with 9 bases identical to TRBD1. V gave up 0 bases and J gave up 4 bases; unmatched junction bases: 10. The CDR3 runs to 17 residues. Looked up from germline, CDR1 is LNHDA and CDR2 is SQIVND (reference sequence). CDR3 nucleotides: TGTGCCAGTAGTATAGATGGAACCGGGACAGGGACGTACGAGCAGTACTTC. This gives the protein CASSIDGTGTGTYEQYF.

A single count supports this clone. This sequence joins TRBV7-8 and TRBJ2-5; D is possibly TRBD2 (6 bases). Germline CDR1 SGHVS, CDR2 FQNEAQ. This CDR3 comprises 12 residues. Trimming stripped 7 bases from V and 5 bases from J, with 11 bases between. The CDR3 loop reads CASNAGTETQYF. The DNA for the CDR3 is TGTGCCAGCAATGCGGGAACGGAGACCCAGTACTTC.